The 26 T cell receptor beta chains below come from one sample, sequenced in a study of technical replicates of blood from a few donors. The assay was immunoSEQ multiplex PCR, and TCRdb's table has in-frame clones only and misses some. This sample has approximately 90,000 clones, with around 96% found just once. The sequenced sample was T cells isolated from PBMCs. The receptors here all came from a human donor in good health.

This sequence joins TRBV4-1 and TRBJ1-5, with 7 nucleotides matching TRBD1. CDR3 length equals 17 residues. V lost 0 bases, J lost 5 bases, and 10 bases stayed unmatched. CDR1 is MGHRA, CDR2 YSYEKL, per germline. In nucleotides, the CDR3 is TGCGCCAGCAGCCAAGATCCCGACAGGGAAGGAGATCAGCCCCAGCATTTT. Translating gives CASSQDPDREGDQPQHF.

The chain is built from TRBV5-1 and TRBJ2-1; the D is unclear. There are 14 residues in the CDR3. V shed 2 bases and J shed 8 bases, with 14 bases lying between them. Germline V gene lookup returns CDR1 SGHRS and CDR2 YFSETQ. CDR3 amino acids: CASSFRSEYDEQFF. Written as DNA, the CDR3 is TGCGCCAGCAGCTTTAGGAGTGAATACGATGAGCAGTTCTTC.

The chain carries TRBV9 and TRBJ2-5; 9 bases align to TRBD1. CDR3 size: 15 residues. CDR1 is SGDLS and CDR2 is YYNGEE in the germline V gene. V shed 0 bases, J shed 5 bases, and the junction held 5 bases outside the gene matches. The CDR3 here is CASSVGTGGFETQYF. The CDR3 region has the DNA TGTGCCAGCAGCGTAGGAACAGGGGGCTTCGAGACCCAGTACTTC.

This clone was recorded once. The rearrangement links TRBV30 to TRBJ1-3, with D uncertain. Per the germline V gene, CDR1 is GTSNPN and CDR2 is SVGIG (reference sequence). The V end lost 4 bases, the J end lost 2 bases, and 9 bases lay between the germline ends. CDR3 length: 13 residues. For the CDR3, the DNA is TGTGCCTGGAACACAGCCCCTGGAAACACCATATATTTT. The encoded protein is CAWNTAPGNTIYF.

The V call is TRBV19, the J call TRBJ2-1, with 9 bases matching TRBD2. V shed 3 bases, J shed 0 bases, and the junction held 3 bases outside the gene matches. The CDR3 is 16 amino acids. Germline CDR1 LNHDA, CDR2 SQIVND (reference sequence). In nucleotides, the CDR3 is TGTGCCAGTAGTATCCCTAGCGGGACCTCCTACAATGAGCAGTTCTTC. It is translated as CASSIPSGTSYNEQFF.

The chain combines TRBV29-1 with TRBJ1-4; D unresolved. The CDR3 has 15 residues. Trimming cost V 4 bases and J 3 bases, with 15 bases left between them. CDR1 and CDR2 (germline): SQVTM, ANQGSEA. The CDR3 sequence: CSVARDTGSNEKLFF. The DNA of the CDR3 is TGCAGCGTTGCTCGGGATACGGGCTCTAATGAAAAACTGTTTTTT.

The J gene is TRBJ1-2, the V gene TRBV6-1; D is ambiguous. The V end lost 6 bases, the J end lost 7 bases, and 21 bases lay between the germline ends. The germline gives CDR1 MNHNS, CDR2 SASEGT. CDR3 length: 15 residues. For the CDR3, the DNA is TGTGCCAGCAGCAGGACCGAGACTGCGGAGGTTGGCTACACCTTC. As protein: CASSRTETAEVGYTF.

The genes are TRBV6-5 and TRBJ1-2, with 8 bases aligning to TRBD1. Germline assignment: CDR1 MNHEY and CDR2 SVGAGI. Unmatched junction bases numbered 13, after V lost 7 bases and J lost 6 bases. The CDR3 sequence is 15 residues long. CDR3 sequence reads: CASTPAGGESDGYTF. In DNA, the CDR3 is TGTGCCAGCACACCCGCAGGGGGCGAGTCGGATGGCTACACCTTC.

The rearrangement joins TRBV5-1 to TRBJ1-3; D is perhaps TRBD1 (5 bases). Trimming took off 0 bases at V and 2 bases at J, with 9 bases between the two ends. The CDR3 loop spans 15 amino acids. Germline-derived CDR1 and CDR2 are SGHRS and YFSETQ. CDR3 region: CASSLAGTTGNTIYF. The CDR3 region has the DNA TGCGCCAGCAGCTTGGCCGGGACTACTGGAAACACCATATATTTT.

This sequence joins TRBV19 and TRBJ1-1; D not certain. The germline V gene encodes CDR1 LNHDA and CDR2 SQIVND (reference sequence). CDR3 length: 13 residues. V lost 5 bases and J lost 9, with 16 bases in between. The CDR3 DNA reads TGTGCCAGTAGTCTCACCCGGGAACTTAAAGCTTTCTTT. Translation gives CASSLTRELKAFF. Together with reference TRBV19 and TRBJ1-1, the CDR3 gives the full variable domain: DGGITQSPKYLFRKEGQNVTLSCEQNLNHDAMYWYRQDPGQGLRLIYYSQIVNDFQKGDIAEGYSVSREKKESFPLTVTSAQKNPTAFYLCASSLTRELKAFFGQGTRLTVV.

V gene TRBV28 combines with J gene TRBJ1-1; perhaps TRBD1 as D (5 bases). The CDR3 runs to 14 residues. Germline loops: CDR1 MDHEN, CDR2 SYDVKM. V was clipped by 3 bases and J by 1 base, with 9 bases between them. CDR3 bases: TGTGCCAGCAGTTTGTGGCAGGGGAACACTGAAGCTTTCTTT. Its translation: CASSLWQGNTEAFF.

The chain employs TRBV10-3 and TRBJ1-1; 9 positions match TRBD1. The CDR3 sequence is 12 residues long. The J segment lost 11 bases and the V segment lost 10 bases, leaving 11 bases of the junction unmatched. Looked up from germline, CDR1 is ENHRY and CDR2 is SYGVKD. The CDR3: CATVPGQGQAFF. DNA for the CDR3: TGTGCCACCGTCCCGGGACAGGGACAGGCTTTCTTT.

This clone was counted a few times. The chain uses TRBV15 and TRBJ2-7, with D possibly matching TRBD1 (6 bases). Germline loops: CDR1 LNHNV, CDR2 YYDKDF (reference sequence). Trimming removed 5 bases at V and 2 bases at J, with 16 bases between. This CDR3 region has 15 residues. CDR3 sequence: CATSGIQGKTYEQYF. Here the CDR3 DNA reads TGTGCCACCAGCGGTATACAGGGAAAAACCTACGAGCAGTACTTC.

This clone was seen a handful of times. V and J are TRBV10-3 and TRBJ1-1; D not certain. The ends were cut back, 7 bases at V and 3 bases at J, with 12 bases in the middle. This CDR3 is built from 13 residues. Germline assignment: CDR1 ENHRY and CDR2 SYGVKD. In DNA form, the CDR3 reads TGTGCCATCACAGGCAGCGGGGACACTGAAGCTTTCTTT. This codes for CAITGSGDTEAFF.

The chain carries TRBV5-8 and TRBJ2-2; 8 bases align to TRBD2. Germline V gives CDR1 SGHTS, CDR2 YDEGEE. This CDR3 comprises 16 residues. V lost 4 bases, J lost 0 bases, and 5 bases stayed unmatched. For the CDR3, the DNA is TGTGCCAGCAGCCCCACGGGGGGGACGAACACCGGGGAGCTGTTTTTT. This gives the protein CASSPTGGTNTGELFF.

The genes are TRBV5-4 and TRBJ2-5; TRBD2 matches at 9 bases. Germline CDR1 reads SGHNT; CDR2 reads YYREEE (reference sequence). J was trimmed by 4 bases and V by 0 bases; bases with no gene match: 10. There are 17 residues in the CDR3. The CDR3 loop is CASSLAIPAGGRETQYF. The CDR3 DNA sequence: TGTGCCAGCAGCTTGGCCATCCCAGCGGGAGGCCGAGAGACCCAGTACTTC.

The chain has TRBV28 and TRBJ2-7; tentatively, D is TRBD2 (6 bases). Germline CDR1 reads MDHEN; CDR2 reads SYDVKM. The length of the CDR3 is 15 residues. Trimming took off 3 bases at V and 2 bases at J, with 14 bases between the two ends. The chain's CDR3 is CASSFLSGPAYEQYF. Written as DNA, the CDR3 is TGTGCCAGCAGTTTTCTTAGCGGCCCCGCCTACGAGCAGTACTTC. The complete variable domain, with remaining parts taken from reference TRBV28 and TRBJ2-7, reads DVKVTQSSRYLVKRTGEKVFLECVQDMDHENMFWYRQDPGLGLRLIYFSYDVKMKEKGDIPEGYSVSREKKERFSLILESASTNQTSMYLCASSFLSGPAYEQYFGPGTRLTVT.

The chain joins TRBV7-3 to TRBJ2-3; 10 bases map to TRBD2. Germline-derived CDR1 and CDR2 are SGHTA and FQGTGA. The CDR3 contains 17 residues. The CDR3 DNA sequence: TGTACTAACGGACCTAAACAGGGACTAGCGAACACAGATACGCAGTATTTT. Its translation: CTNGPKQGLANTDTQYF.

The rearrangement links TRBV16 to TRBJ1-5, with no clear D. Germline CDR1 and CDR2: KGHSY and FQNENV. This CDR3 comprises 14 residues. V gave up 2 bases and J gave up 0 bases, with 5 bases separating them. This CDR3 reads CASSQENSNQPQHF. The CDR3, as DNA: TGTGCCAGCAGCCAAGAGAATAGCAATCAGCCCCAGCATTTT.

Only one count was recorded for this clone. The V and J genes are TRBV5-6 and TRBJ2-7, with 9 bases matching TRBD1. CDR1 and CDR2 (germline): SGHDT, YYEEEE. V gave up 4 bases and J gave up 2 bases; unmatched junction bases: 4. This CDR3 region has 14 residues. The CDR3 nucleotides are TGTGCCAGCAGCGCCGGGACAGGGCCCTACGAGCAGTACTTC. Residues: CASSAGTGPYEQYF.

The chain is built from TRBV2 and TRBJ2-3; D is ambiguous. This CDR3 spans 14 amino acids. V lost 6 bases and J lost 2, with 12 bases in between. CDR1 and CDR2 from the germline V gene are SNHLY and FYNNEI. In DNA, the CDR3 is TGTGCCAGCAGCCCCGCTGACAACACAGATACGCAGTATTTT. Protein product: CASSPADNTDTQYF.

The chain is built from TRBV5-1 and TRBJ2-2; 10 bases are a match to TRBD1. J gave up 5 bases and V 0 bases, and 1 base lay outside the gene matches. Germline CDR1 reads SGHRS; CDR2 reads YFSETQ. This CDR3 comprises 15 residues. CDR3 sequence: CASSLGQGATGELFF. The CDR3 region has the DNA TGCGCCAGCAGCTTGGGACAGGGGGCAACCGGGGAGCTGTTTTTT.

The chain uses TRBV7-3 and TRBJ2-5; 8 nucleotides line up with TRBD2. Losses at the gene ends were 5 bases for V and 5 bases for J; bases not matched to a gene: 10. Germline CDR1 reads SGHTA; CDR2 reads FQGTGA. The CDR3 is made up of 15 amino acids. As DNA, the CDR3 is TGTGCCAGCAGCCGCCGGGGGGGCGGATGGGAGACCCAGTACTTC. This gives the protein CASSRRGGGWETQYF.

The genes are TRBV6-1 and TRBJ2-5, with D perhaps matching TRBD1 (6 bases). Trimming pared 8 bases from V and 4 bases from J, leaving 14 bases between. CDR3 length equals 13 residues. The V gene's germline CDR1 is MNHNS and CDR2 SASEGT. The CDR3 region is CASDAGVLETQYF. The CDR3 region has the DNA TGTGCCAGCGACGCAGGGGTTTTAGAGACCCAGTACTTC.

This clone was counted a single time. In DNA, the CDR3 is TGCGCCAGCAGTCCTCCAATTTCAGGGCTCGGGGGTGAGCAGTTCTTC. Residues: CASSPPISGLGGEQFF. V is TRBV10-2 and J is TRBJ2-1, with D tentatively TRBD2 (6 bases). Trimming removed 5 bases from V and 9 bases from J, with 23 bases in between. Germline V gene data show CDR1 as WSHSY and CDR2 as SAAADI. CDR3 length: 16 residues.

This chain links TRBV13 with TRBJ2-1; TRBD2 is a possible D gene (6 bases). The V gene lost 4 bases and the J gene lost 12 bases, with 22 bases spanning the gap. Germline V gives CDR1 PRHDT, CDR2 FYEKMQ (reference sequence). This CDR3 spans 15 amino acids. The CDR3 coding sequence is TGTGCCAGCAGCTCGGGGGTACCCCTAGGGATTTCGCAGTTCTTC. Translating it yields CASSSGVPLGISQFF.